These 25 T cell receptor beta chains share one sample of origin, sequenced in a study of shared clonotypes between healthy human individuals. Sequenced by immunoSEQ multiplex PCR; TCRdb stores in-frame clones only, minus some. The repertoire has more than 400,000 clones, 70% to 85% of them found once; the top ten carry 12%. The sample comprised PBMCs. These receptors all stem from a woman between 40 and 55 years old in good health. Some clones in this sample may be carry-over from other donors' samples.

This CDR3 is CASRRDRDSYEQYF. The DNA for the CDR3 is TGTGCCAGCCGCCGGGACAGGGATTCCTACGAGCAGTACTTC. The V gene is TRBV2, the J gene TRBJ2-7; TRBD1 matches at 9 bases. V trimming: 8 bases; J trimming: 1 base; junction bases outside the gene matches: 6. CDR1 SNHLY and CDR2 FYNNEI come from the germline V gene. The CDR3 loop spans 14 amino acids. Drawing the rest from reference TRBV2 and TRBJ2-7, the complete variable domain is EPEVTQTPSHQVTQMGQEVILRCVPISNHLYFYWYRQILGQKVEFLVSFYNNEISEKSEIFDDQFSVERPDGSNFTLKIRSTKLEDSAMYFCASRRDRDSYEQYFGPGTRLTVT.

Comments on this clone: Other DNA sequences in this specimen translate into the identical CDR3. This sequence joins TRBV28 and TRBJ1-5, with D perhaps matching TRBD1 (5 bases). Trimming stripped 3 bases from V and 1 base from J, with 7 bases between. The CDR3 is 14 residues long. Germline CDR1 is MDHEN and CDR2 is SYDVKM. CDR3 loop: CASSFGGSNQPQHF. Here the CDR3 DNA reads TGTGCCAGCAGTTTCGGGGGGAGCAATCAGCCCCAGCATTTT.

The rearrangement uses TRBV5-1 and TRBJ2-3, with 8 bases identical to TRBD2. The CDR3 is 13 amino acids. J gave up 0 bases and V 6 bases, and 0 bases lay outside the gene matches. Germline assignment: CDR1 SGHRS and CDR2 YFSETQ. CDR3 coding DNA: TGCGCCAGCACTAGCGGGAGCACAGATACGCAGTATTTT. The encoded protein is CASTSGSTDTQYF.

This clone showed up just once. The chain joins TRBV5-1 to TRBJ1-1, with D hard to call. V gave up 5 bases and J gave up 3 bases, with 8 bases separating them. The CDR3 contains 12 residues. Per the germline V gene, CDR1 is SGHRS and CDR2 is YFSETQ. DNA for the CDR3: TGCGCCAGCAGGGGGAGCGACACTGAAGCTTTCTTT. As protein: CASRGSDTEAFF.

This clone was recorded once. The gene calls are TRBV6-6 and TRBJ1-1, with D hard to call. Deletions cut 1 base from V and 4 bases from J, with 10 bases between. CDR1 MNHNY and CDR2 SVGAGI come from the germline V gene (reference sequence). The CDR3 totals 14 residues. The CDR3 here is CASSYFARGTEAFF. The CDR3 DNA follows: TGTGCCAGCAGTTACTTTGCACGAGGCACTGAAGCTTTCTTT.

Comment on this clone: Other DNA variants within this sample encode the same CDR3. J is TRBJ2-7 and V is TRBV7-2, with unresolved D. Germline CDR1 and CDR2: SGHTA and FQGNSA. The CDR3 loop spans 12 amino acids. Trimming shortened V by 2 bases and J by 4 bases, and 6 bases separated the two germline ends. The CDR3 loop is CASSLLGYEQYF. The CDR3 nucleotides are TGTGCCAGCAGCTTATTGGGATACGAGCAGTACTTC.

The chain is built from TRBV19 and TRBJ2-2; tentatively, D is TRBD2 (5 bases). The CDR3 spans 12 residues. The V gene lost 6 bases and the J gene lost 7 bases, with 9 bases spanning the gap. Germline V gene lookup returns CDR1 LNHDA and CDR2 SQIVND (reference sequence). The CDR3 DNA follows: TGTGCCAGTAGGGCCCGGGGCGGGGAGCTGTTTTTT. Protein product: CASRARGGELFF.

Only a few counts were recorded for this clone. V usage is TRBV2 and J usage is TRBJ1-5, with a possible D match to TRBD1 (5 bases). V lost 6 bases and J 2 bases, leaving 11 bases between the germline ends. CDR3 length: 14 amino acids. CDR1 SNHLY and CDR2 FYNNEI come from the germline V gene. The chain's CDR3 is CASSQGGGNQPQHF. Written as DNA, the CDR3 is TGTGCCAGCAGCCAGGGCGGGGGCAATCAGCCCCAGCATTTT.

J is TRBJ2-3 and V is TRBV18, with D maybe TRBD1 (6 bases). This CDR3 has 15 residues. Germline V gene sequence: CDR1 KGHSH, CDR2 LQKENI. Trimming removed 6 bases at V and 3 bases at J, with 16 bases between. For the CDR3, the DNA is TGTGCCAGCTCCCCGGGATACCAGGGGACAGATACGCAGTATTTT. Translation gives CASSPGYQGTDTQYF.

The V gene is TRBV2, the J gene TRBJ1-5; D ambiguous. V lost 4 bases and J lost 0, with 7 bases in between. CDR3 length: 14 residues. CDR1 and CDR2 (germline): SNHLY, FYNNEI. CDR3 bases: TGTGCCAGCAGTGGGATTGGTAGCAATCAGCCCCAGCATTTT. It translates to CASSGIGSNQPQHF.

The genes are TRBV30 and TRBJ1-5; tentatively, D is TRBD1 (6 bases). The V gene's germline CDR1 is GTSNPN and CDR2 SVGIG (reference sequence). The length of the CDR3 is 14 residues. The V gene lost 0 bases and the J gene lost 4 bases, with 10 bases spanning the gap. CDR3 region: CAWSVLDRNQPQHF. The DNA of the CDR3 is TGTGCCTGGAGTGTATTGGACAGAAATCAGCCCCAGCATTTT.

The chain's CDR3 is CASSQVITSGSNEQFF. CDR3 DNA sequence: TGCGCCAGCAGCCAAGTAATCACTAGCGGGAGCAATGAGCAGTTCTTC. This chain connects TRBV4-3 to TRBJ2-1, with 11 bases lining up with TRBD2. The CDR3 runs to 16 residues. V gave up 1 base and J gave up 6 bases; unmatched junction bases: 5. CDR1 and CDR2 from the germline V gene are LGHNA and YSLEER.

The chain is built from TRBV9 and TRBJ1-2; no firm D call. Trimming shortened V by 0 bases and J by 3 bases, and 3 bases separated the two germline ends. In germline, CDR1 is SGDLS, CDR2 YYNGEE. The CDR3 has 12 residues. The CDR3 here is CASSVGDYGYTF. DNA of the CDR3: TGTGCCAGCAGCGTAGGGGACTATGGCTACACCTTC.

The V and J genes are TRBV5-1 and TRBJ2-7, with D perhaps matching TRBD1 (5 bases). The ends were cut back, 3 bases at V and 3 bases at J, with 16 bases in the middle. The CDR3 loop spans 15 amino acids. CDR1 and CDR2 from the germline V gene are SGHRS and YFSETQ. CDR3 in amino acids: CASSSFVGQGYEQYF. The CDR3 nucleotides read TGCGCCAGCAGCTCCTTTGTTGGGCAGGGCTACGAGCAGTACTTC.

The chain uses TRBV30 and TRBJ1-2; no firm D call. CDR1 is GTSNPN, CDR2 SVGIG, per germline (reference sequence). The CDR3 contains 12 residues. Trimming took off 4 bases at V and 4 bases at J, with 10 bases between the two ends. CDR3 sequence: CAWTPGGYGYTF. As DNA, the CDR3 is TGTGCCTGGACCCCCGGAGGCTATGGCTACACCTTC.

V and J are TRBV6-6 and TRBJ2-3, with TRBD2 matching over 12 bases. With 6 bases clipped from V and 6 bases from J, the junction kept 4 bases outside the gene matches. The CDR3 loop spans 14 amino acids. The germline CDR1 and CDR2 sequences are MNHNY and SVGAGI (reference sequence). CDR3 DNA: TGTGCCAGCAGGAGACTAGCGGGAGTTGATACGCAGTATTTT. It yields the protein CASRRLAGVDTQYF.

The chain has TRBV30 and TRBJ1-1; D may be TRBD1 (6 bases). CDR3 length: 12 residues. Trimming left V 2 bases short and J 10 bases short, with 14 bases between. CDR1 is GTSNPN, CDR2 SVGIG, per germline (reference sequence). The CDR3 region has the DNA TGTGCCTGGAGTCAACCGGGACATATAGCTTTCTTT. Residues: CAWSQPGHIAFF.

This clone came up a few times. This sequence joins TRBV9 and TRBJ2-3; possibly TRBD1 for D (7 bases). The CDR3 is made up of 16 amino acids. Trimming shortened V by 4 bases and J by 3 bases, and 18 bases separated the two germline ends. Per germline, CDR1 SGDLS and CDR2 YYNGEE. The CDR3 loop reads CASSYQIRGRTDTQYF. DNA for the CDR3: TGTGCCAGCAGCTATCAAATCAGGGGGAGGACAGATACGCAGTATTTT.

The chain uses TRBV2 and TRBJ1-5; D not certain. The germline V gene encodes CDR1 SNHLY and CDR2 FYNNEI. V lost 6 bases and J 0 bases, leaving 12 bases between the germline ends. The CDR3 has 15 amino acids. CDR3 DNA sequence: TGTGCCAGCAGGAGGACGGAGTATAGCAATCAGCCCCAGCATTTT. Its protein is CASRRTEYSNQPQHF.

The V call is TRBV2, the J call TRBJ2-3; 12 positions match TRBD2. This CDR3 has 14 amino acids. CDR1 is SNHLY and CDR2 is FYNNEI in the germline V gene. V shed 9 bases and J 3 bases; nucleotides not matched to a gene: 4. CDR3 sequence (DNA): TGTGCCAGTGGGGGACTAGCGGGTACAGATACGCAGTATTTT. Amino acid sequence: CASGGLAGTDTQYF.

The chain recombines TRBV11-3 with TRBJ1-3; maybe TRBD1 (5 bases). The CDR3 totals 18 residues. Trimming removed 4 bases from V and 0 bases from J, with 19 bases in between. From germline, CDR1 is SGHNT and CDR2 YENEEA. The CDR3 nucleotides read TGTGCCAGCAGCTCTTGTGGAGCGGGGACGAGCTCTGGAAACACCATATATTTT. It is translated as CASSSCGAGTSSGNTIYF.

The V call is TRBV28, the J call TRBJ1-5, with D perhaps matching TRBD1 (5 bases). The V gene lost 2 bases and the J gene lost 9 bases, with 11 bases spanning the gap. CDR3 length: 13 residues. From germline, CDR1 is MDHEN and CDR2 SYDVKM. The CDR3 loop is CASSLRGTGPQHF. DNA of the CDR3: TGTGCCAGCAGTTTACGGGGCACGGGGCCCCAGCATTTT.

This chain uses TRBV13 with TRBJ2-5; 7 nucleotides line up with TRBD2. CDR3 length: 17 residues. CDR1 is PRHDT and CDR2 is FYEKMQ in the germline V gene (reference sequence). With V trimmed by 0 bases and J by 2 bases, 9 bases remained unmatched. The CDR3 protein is CASSLGLFGTTQETQYF. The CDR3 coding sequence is TGTGCCAGCAGCTTAGGCTTATTCGGGACTACGCAAGAGACCCAGTACTTC.

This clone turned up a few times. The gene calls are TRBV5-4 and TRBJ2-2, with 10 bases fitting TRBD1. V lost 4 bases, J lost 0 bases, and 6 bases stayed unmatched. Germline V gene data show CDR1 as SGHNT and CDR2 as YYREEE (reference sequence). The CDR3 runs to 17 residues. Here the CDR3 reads CASSPDRGASNTGELFF. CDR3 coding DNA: TGTGCCAGCAGCCCGGACAGGGGGGCCTCGAACACCGGGGAGCTGTTTTTT.

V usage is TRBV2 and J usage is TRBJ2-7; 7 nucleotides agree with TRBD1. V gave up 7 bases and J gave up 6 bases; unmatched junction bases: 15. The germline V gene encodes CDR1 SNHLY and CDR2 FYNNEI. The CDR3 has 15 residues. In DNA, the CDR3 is TGTGCCAGCAAGTGGGGGCCAGGGGGTAAATCCGAGCAGTACTTC. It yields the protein CASKWGPGGKSEQYF. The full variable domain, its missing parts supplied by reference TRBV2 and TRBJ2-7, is EPEVTQTPSHQVTQMGQEVILRCVPISNHLYFYWYRQILGQKVEFLVSFYNNEISEKSEIFDDQFSVERPDGSNFTLKIRSTKLEDSAMYFCASKWGPGGKSEQYFGPGTRLTVT.